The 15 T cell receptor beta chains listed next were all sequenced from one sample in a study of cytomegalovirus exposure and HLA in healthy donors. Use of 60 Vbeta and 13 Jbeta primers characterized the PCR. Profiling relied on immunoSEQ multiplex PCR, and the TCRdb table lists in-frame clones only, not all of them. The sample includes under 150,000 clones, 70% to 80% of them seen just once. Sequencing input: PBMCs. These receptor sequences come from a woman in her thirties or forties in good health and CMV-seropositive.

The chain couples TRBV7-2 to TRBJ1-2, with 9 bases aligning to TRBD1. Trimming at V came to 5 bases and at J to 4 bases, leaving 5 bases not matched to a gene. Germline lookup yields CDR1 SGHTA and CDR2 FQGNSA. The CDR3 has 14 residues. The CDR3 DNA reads TGTGCCAGCAGCCCCGGGACAGGGCCCTATGGCTACACCTTC. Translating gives CASSPGTGPYGYTF. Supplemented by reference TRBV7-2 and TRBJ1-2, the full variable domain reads GAGVSQSPSNKVTEKGKDVELRCDPISGHTALYWYRQSLGQGLEFLIYFQGNSAPDKSGLPSDRFSAERTGGSVSTLTIQRTQQEDSAVYLCASSPGTGPYGYTFGSGTRLTVV.

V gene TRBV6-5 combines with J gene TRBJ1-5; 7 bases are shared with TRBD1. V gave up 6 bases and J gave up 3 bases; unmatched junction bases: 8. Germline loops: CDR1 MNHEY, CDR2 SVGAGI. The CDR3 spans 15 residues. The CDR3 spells CASSQGTGVNQPQHF. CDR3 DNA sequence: TGTGCCAGCAGCCAGGGAACAGGGGTCAATCAGCCCCAGCATTTT.

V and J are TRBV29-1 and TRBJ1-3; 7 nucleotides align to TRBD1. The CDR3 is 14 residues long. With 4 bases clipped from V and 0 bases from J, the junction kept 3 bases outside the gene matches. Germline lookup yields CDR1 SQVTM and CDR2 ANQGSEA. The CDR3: CSVGGTVSGNTIYF. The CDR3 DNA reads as TGCAGCGTTGGTGGGACAGTCTCTGGAAACACCATATATTTT. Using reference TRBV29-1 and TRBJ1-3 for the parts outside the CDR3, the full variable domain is SAVISQKPSRDICQRGTSLTIQCQVDSQVTMMFWYRQQPGQSLTLIATANQGSEATYESGFVIDKFPISRPNLTFSTLTVSNMSPEDSSIYLCSVGGTVSGNTIYFGEGSWLTVV.

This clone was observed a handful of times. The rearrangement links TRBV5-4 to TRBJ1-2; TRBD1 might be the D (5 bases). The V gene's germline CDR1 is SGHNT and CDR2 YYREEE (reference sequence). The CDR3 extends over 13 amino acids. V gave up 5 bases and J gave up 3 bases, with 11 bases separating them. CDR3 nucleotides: TGTGCCAGCAGACCCGGGGGAGACTATGGCTACACCTTC. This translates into CASRPGGDYGYTF.

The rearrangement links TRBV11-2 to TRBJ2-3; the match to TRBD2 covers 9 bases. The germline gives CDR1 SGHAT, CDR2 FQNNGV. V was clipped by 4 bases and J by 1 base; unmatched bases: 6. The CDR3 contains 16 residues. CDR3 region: CASSWRGLARTDTQYF. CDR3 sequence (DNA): TGTGCCAGCAGCTGGCGGGGACTAGCCCGCACAGATACGCAGTATTTT.

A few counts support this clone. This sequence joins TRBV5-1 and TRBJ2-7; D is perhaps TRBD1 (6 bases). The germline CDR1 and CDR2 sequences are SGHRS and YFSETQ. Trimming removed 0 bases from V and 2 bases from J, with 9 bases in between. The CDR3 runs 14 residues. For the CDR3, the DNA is TGCGCCAGCAGCTTGGGGGACAATCCCTACGAGCAGTACTTC. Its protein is CASSLGDNPYEQYF.

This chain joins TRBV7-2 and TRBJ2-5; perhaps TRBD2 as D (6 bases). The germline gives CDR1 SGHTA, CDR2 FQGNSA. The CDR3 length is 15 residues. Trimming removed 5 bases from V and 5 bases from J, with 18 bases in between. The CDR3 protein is CASSRAPTSPETQYF. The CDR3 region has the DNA TGTGCCAGCAGCCGCGCTCCTACTAGCCCTGAGACCCAGTACTTC.

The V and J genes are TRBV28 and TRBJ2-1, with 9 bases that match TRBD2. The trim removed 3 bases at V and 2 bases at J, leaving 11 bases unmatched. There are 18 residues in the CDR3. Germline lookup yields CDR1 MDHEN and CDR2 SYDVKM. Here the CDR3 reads CASSLGVAGESTYNEQFF. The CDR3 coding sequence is TGTGCCAGCAGTTTGGGGGTAGCGGGAGAATCGACCTACAATGAGCAGTTCTTC.

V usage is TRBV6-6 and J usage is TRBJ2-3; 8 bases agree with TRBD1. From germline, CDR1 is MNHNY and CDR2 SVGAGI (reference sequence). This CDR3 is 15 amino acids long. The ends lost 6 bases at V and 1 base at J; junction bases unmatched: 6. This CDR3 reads CASSQGQGRTDTQYF. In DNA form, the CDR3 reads TGTGCCAGCAGCCAAGGACAGGGACGCACAGATACGCAGTATTTT.

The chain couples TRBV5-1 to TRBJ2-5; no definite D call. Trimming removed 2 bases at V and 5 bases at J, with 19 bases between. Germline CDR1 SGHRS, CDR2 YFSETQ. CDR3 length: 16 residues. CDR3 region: CASSFSSVVLSETQYF. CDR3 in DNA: TGCGCCAGCAGCTTTAGCTCGGTGGTTTTATCGGAGACCCAGTACTTC.

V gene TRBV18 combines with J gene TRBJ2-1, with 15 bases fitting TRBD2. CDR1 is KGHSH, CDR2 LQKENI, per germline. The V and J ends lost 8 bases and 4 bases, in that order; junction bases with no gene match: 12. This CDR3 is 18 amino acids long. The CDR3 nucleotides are TGTGCCAGCGTTCCGGGACTAGCGGGAGGATCCAATTACAATGAGCAGTTCTTC. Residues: CASVPGLAGGSNYNEQFF.

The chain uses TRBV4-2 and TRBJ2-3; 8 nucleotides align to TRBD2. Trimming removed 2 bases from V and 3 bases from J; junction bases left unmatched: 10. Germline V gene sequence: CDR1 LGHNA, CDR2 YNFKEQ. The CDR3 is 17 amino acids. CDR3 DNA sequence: TGTGCCAGCAGCCAAAGCGAGCGGGAGTGGGCAACAGATACGCAGTATTTT. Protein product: CASSQSEREWATDTQYF.

Here the CDR3 DNA reads TGCGCCAGCAGACTACAGGGAGAAGGGGCCAACGTCCTGACTTTC. This gives the protein CASRLQGEGANVLTF. V is TRBV5-1 and J is TRBJ2-6; D is possibly TRBD1 (6 bases). Trimming removed 5 bases from V and 4 bases from J, with 13 bases in between. In germline, CDR1 is SGHRS, CDR2 YFSETQ. CDR3 length: 15 amino acids.

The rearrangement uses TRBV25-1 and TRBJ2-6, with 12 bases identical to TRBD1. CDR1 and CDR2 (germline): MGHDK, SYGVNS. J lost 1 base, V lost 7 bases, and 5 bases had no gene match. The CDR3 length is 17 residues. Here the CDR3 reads CASTRDRGPSGANVLTF. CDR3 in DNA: TGTGCCAGCACAAGGGACAGGGGGCCATCTGGGGCCAACGTCCTGACTTTC.

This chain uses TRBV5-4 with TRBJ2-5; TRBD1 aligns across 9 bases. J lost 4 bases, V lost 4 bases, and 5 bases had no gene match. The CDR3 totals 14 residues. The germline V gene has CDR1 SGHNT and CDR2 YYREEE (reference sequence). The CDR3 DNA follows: TGTGCCAGCAGCGCACAGGGGGCGGGAGAGACCCAGTACTTC. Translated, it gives CASSAQGAGETQYF.